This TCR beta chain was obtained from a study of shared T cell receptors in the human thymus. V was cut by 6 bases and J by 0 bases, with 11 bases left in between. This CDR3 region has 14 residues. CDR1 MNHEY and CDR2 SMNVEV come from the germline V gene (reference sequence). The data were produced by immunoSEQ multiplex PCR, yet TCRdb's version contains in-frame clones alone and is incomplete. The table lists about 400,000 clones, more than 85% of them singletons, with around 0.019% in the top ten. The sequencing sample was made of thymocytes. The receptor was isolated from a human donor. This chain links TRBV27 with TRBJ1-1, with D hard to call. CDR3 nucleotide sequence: TGTGCCAGCAGGTCGGAGTTTTTGAACACTGAAGCTTTCTTT. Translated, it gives CASRSEFLNTEAFF.